This T cell receptor beta chain appears in the sequencing data of a study of cytomegalovirus exposure and HLA in healthy donors. Study-level information: Earlier findings included 90 million to 120 million unique TCR beta sequences obtained from about 180 million T cells.

In the case of this clone: Its antigen is not identified.

The study ran its PCR with 60 Vbeta and 13 Jbeta primers. Clones were sequenced by immunoSEQ multiplex PCR, and TCRdb holds only the in-frame ones, with some missing. Of 110,000 to 150,000 clones in the sample, 80% were seen once. General observations from the study: Some TCR beta chains (around 160 of them) were listed as cytomegalovirus-associated. Earlier findings revealed that most TCR beta V segments proved productive either about 87% or about 30% of the time.

The sample comprised PBMCs. This receptor was obtained from a female donor in good health and CMV-seronegative.

The CDR3 here is CASRRGTSGDNEQFF. In DNA, the CDR3 is TGTGCCAGCAGGAGAGGGACTAGCGGAGACAATGAGCAGTTCTTC. This chain links TRBV6-5 with TRBJ2-1; TRBD2 aligns across 11 bases. This CDR3 region has 15 residues. V dropped 6 bases and J dropped 5; count of bases not matched to a gene: 6. CDR1 is MNHEY, CDR2 SVGAGI, per germline.